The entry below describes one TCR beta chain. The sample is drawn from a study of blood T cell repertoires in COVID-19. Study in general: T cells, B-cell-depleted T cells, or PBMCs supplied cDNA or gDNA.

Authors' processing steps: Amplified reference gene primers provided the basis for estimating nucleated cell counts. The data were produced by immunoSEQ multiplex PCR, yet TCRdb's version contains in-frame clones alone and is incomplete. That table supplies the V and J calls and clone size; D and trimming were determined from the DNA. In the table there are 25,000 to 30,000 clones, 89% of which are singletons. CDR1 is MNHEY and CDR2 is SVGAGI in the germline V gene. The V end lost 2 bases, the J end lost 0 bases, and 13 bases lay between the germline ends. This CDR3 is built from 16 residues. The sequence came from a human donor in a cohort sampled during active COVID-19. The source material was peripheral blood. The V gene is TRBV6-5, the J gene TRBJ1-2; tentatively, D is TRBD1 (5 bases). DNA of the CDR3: TGTGCCAGCAGTTACAGGGCAGGGTCTACTAACTATGGCTACACCTTC. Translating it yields CASSYRAGSTNYGYTF.